This entry lists 13 T cell receptor beta chains sequenced from one sample in a study of CD8+ T cells in alopecia areata. Sequencing used cDNA as its template, made by extracting RNA and reverse transcribing it. Clones were sequenced by immunoSEQ multiplex PCR, and TCRdb holds only the in-frame ones, with some missing. The repertoire holds fewer than 150,000 clones, with around four fifths as singletons. Treatment indicated: oral pan-JAK inhibitor, 5-10 mg twice daily. This specimen consisted of CD8+ T cells sorted from blood, obtained at week 4, from a patient treated with tofacitinib. The receptor source for this set is a human donor with alopecia areata.

J is TRBJ2-7 and V is TRBV29-1; TRBD1 is a possible D gene (6 bases). Germline V gene lookup returns CDR1 SQVTM and CDR2 ANQGSEA. Trimming removed 5 bases from V and 2 bases from J, with 16 bases in between. The CDR3 loop spans 14 amino acids. The CDR3 spells CSVRAGASPYEQYF. For the CDR3, the DNA is TGCAGCGTTCGGGCAGGGGCGAGTCCCTACGAGCAGTACTTC.

This sequence joins TRBV7-8 and TRBJ1-1; D is perhaps TRBD1 (6 bases). The V and J ends lost 5 bases and 6 bases respectively, with 19 bases between them. The germline gives CDR1 SGHVS, CDR2 FQNEAQ. The CDR3 spans 15 residues. CDR3 sequence: CASSLEAGAYAEAFF. In DNA, the CDR3 is TGTGCCAGCAGCCTAGAGGCGGGGGCCTACGCTGAAGCTTTCTTT.

The chain recombines TRBV19 with TRBJ1-1; no reliable D call. CDR3 length equals 14 residues. Trimming shortened V by 7 bases and J by 1 base, and 13 bases separated the two germline ends. From germline, CDR1 is LNHDA and CDR2 SQIVND (reference sequence). DNA of the CDR3: TGTGCCAGTATCGGTTTGGACGAGAACACTGAAGCTTTCTTT. As protein: CASIGLDENTEAFF.

The rearrangement joins TRBV4-3 to TRBJ2-5; 10 nucleotides align to TRBD2. The V and J ends lost 0 bases and 2 bases, in that order; junction bases with no gene match: 3. This CDR3 region has 16 residues. Germline loops: CDR1 LGHNA, CDR2 YSLEER. The CDR3 protein is CASSQDPAGGQETQYF. In nucleotides, the CDR3 is TGCGCCAGCAGCCAAGATCCAGCGGGGGGGCAAGAGACCCAGTACTTC.

The CDR3, as DNA: TGCGCCAGCAGCCAAGGAAGCGGGGGGGCCGAGTTTGGAGAGACCCAGTACTTC. Amino acid sequence: CASSQGSGGAEFGETQYF. The rearrangement links TRBV4-1 to TRBJ2-5, with 10 bases matching TRBD2. V gave up 1 base and J gave up 4 bases; unmatched junction bases: 12. In germline, CDR1 is MGHRA, CDR2 YSYEKL. The CDR3 contains 18 residues.

This clone was detected a few times. The germline gene is not matched at one end of the junction; a read error may be the cause. The chain joins TRBV6-1 to TRBJ2-1, with TRBD2 as a possible D gene (5 bases). Germline assignment: CDR1 MNHNS and CDR2 SASEGT. The CDR3 has 12 amino acids. The CDR3 DNA is TGCGCCAGCAGTGTCCCGGGAAATGAGCAGTTCTTC. Translated: CASSVPGNEQFF.

This chain uses TRBV19 with TRBJ2-1, with TRBD2 identical over 11 bases. Germline trimming cut 7 bases from V and 9 bases from J; bases unmatched to any gene: 14. Germline CDR1 LNHDA, CDR2 SQIVND (reference sequence). The CDR3 spans 16 residues. CDR3 DNA sequence: TGTGCCAGTACCTTCTCGACTAGCGGGGTTCTCCGTGAGCAGTTCTTC. This codes for CASTFSTSGVLREQFF. The whole variable domain, remainder taken from reference TRBV19 and TRBJ2-1, is DGGITQSPKYLFRKEGQNVTLSCEQNLNHDAMYWYRQDPGQGLRLIYYSQIVNDFQKGDIAEGYSVSREKKESFPLTVTSAQKNPTAFYLCASTFSTSGVLREQFFGPGTRLTVL.

This clone was observed a few times. The chain carries TRBV7-8 and TRBJ2-1; 7 bases match TRBD2. Germline CDR1 reads SGHVS; CDR2 reads FQNEAQ. The CDR3 runs to 15 residues. V was pared by 1 base and J by 3 bases, with 3 bases of the junction left unmatched. CDR3 loop: CASSLVAGDYNEQFF. CDR3 nucleotides: TGTGCCAGCAGCTTAGTTGCGGGGGACTACAATGAGCAGTTCTTC.

The rearrangement joins TRBV27 to TRBJ2-5; no clear D. V gave up 2 bases and J gave up 4 bases, with 8 bases separating them. This CDR3 comprises 13 residues. Germline CDR1 and CDR2: MNHEY and SMNVEV (reference sequence). CDR3 region: CASSLIFGETQYF. CDR3 nucleotides: TGTGCCAGCAGTTTAATTTTCGGAGAGACCCAGTACTTC.

This chain uses TRBV28 with TRBJ2-5, with 9 bases aligning to TRBD2. The CDR3 totals 15 residues. The J segment lost 5 bases and the V segment lost 2 bases, leaving 6 bases of the junction unmatched. Germline V gene lookup returns CDR1 MDHEN and CDR2 SYDVKM. The DNA of the CDR3 is TGTGCCAGCAGTTTAGGCGGGGGGGCTGGGGAGACCCAGTACTTC. Its protein is CASSLGGGAGETQYF.

The chain is built from TRBV10-3 and TRBJ2-7; TRBD2 agrees at 8 bases. V shed 7 bases, J shed 2 bases, and the junction held 4 bases outside the gene matches. CDR1 is ENHRY, CDR2 SYGVKD, per germline. The CDR3 covers 13 residues. The DNA of the CDR3 is TGTGCCATCACTAGCGGGCTTACCTACGAGCAGTACTTC. This encodes CAITSGLTYEQYF.

The chain has TRBV27 and TRBJ2-5; D remains ambiguous. V lost 2 bases to trimming and J lost 4 bases, with 5 bases between them. The germline V gene encodes CDR1 MNHEY and CDR2 SMNVEV (reference sequence). This CDR3 region has 12 residues. As DNA, the CDR3 is TGTGCCAGCAGTTTAGCAGGAGAGACCCAGTACTTC. It encodes CASSLAGETQYF.

The V gene is TRBV10-3, the J gene TRBJ2-1; 9 bases agree with TRBD2. V lost 2 bases, J lost 6 bases, and 8 bases stayed unmatched. Germline loops: CDR1 ENHRY, CDR2 SYGVKD. This CDR3 contains 16 residues. CDR3 amino acids: CAISERRGGASNEQFF. CDR3 nucleotides: TGTGCCATCAGTGAGCGCCGCGGGGGGGCCTCCAATGAGCAGTTCTTC.